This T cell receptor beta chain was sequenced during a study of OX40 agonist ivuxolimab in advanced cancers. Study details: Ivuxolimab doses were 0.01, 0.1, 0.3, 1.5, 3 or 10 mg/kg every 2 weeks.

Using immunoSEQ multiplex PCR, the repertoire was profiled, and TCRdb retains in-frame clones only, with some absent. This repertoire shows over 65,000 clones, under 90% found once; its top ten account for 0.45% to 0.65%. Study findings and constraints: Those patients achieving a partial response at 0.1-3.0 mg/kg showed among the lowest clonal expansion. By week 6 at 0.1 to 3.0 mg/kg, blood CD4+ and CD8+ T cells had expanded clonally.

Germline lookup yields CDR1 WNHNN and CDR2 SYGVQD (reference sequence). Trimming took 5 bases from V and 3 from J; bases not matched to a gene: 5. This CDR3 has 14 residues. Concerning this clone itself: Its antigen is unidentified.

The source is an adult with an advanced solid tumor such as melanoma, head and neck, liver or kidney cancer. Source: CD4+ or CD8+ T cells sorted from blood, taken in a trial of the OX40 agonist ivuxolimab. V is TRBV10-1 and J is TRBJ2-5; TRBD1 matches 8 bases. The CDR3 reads CASSRLTGEETQYF. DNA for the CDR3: TGCGCCAGCAGTCGTTTGACAGGGGAAGAGACCCAGTACTTC.